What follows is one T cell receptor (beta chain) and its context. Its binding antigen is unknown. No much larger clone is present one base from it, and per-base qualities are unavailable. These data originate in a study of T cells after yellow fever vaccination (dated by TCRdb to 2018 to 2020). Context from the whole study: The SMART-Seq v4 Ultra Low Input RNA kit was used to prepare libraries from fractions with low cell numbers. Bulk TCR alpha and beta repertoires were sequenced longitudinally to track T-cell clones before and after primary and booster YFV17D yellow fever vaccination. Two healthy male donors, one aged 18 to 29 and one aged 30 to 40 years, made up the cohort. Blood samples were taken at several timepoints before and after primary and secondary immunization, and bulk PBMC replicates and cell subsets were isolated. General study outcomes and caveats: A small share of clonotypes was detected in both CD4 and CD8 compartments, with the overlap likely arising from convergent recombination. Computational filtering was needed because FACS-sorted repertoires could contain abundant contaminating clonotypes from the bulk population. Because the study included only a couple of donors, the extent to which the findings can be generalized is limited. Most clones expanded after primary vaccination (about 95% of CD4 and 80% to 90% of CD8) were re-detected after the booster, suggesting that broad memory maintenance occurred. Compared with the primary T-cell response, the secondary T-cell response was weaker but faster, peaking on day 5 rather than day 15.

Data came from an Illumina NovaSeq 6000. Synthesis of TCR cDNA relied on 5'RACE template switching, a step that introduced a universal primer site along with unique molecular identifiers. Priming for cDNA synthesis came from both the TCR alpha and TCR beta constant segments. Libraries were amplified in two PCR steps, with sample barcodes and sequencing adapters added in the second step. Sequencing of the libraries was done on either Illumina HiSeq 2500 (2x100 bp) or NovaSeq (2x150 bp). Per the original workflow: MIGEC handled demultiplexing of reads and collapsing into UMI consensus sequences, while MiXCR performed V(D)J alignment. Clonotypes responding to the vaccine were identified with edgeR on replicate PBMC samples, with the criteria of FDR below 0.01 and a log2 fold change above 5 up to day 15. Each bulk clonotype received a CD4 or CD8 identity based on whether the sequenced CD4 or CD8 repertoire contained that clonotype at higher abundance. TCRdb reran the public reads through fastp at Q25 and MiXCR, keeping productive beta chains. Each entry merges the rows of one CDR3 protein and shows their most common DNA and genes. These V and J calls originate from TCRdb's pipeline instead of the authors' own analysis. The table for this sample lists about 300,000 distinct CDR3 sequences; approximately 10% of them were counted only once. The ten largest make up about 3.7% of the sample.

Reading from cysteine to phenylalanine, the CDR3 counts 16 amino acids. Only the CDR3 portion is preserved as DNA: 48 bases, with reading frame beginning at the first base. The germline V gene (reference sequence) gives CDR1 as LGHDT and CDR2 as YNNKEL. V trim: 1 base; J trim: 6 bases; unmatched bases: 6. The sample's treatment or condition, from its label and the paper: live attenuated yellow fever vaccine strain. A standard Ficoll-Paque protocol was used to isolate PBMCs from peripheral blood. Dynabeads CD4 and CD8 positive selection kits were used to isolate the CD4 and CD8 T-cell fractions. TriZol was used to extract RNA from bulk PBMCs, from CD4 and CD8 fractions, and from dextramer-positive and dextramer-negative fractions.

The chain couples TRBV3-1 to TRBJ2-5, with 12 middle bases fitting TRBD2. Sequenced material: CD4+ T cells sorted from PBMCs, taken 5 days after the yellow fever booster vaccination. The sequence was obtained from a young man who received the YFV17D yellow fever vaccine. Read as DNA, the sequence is TGTGCCAGCAGCCAAGTCCTAGCGGGGGGGCCGAAGACCCAGTACTTC. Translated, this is CASSQVLAGGPKTQYF.